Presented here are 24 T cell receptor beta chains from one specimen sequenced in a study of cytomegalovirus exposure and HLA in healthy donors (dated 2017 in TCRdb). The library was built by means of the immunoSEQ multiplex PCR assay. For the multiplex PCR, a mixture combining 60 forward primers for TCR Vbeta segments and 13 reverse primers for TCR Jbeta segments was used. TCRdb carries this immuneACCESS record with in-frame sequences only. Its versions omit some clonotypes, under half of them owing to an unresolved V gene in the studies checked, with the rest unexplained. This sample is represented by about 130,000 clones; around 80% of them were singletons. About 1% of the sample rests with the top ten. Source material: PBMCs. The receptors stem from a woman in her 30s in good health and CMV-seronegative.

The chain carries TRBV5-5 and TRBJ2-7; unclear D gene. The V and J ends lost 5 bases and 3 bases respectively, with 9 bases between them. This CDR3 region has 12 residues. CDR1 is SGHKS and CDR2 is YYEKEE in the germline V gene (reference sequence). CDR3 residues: CASSLNSYEQYF. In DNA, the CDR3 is TGTGCCAGCAGTCTTAACAGCTACGAGCAGTACTTC.

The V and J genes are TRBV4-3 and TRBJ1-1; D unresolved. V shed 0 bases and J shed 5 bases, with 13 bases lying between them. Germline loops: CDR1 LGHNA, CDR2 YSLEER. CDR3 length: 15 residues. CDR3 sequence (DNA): TGCGCCAGCAGCCAAGATCGGAGGTTGGGGACTGAAGCTTTCTTT. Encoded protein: CASSQDRRLGTEAFF.

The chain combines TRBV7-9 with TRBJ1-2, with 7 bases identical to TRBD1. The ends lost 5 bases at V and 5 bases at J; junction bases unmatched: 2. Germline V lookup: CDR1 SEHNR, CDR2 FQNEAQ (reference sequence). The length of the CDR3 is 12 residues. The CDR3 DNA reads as TGTGCCAGCAGCGCGACAGGGTATGGCTACACCTTC. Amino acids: CASSATGYGYTF.

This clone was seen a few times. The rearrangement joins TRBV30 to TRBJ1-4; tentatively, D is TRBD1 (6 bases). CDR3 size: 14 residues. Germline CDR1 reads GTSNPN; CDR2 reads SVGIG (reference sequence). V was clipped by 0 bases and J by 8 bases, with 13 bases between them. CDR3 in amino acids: CAWSVLGAGEKLFF. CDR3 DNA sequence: TGTGCCTGGAGTGTATTGGGGGCAGGGGAAAAACTGTTTTTT. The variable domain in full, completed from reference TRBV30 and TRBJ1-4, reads SQTIHQWPATLVQPVGSPLSLECTVEGTSNPNLYWYRQAAGRGLQLLFYSVGIGQISSEVPQNLSASRPQDRQFILSSKKLLLSDSGFYLCAWSVLGAGEKLFFGSGTQLSVL.

CDR3 sequence reads: CASSGQGMNTEAFF. The CDR3 nucleotides read TGTGCCAGCTCGGGACAGGGGATGAACACTGAAGCTTTCTTT. This chain joins TRBV18 and TRBJ1-1, with TRBD1 identical over 10 bases. V lost 6 bases, J lost 0 bases, and 1 base stayed unmatched. CDR3 length: 14 amino acids. The germline V gene encodes CDR1 KGHSH and CDR2 LQKENI.

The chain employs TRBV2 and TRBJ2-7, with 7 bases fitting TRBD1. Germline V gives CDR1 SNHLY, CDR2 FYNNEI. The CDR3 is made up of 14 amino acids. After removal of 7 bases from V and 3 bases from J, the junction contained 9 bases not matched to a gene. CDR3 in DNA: TGTGCCAGCATCCCCGGGACAGTGAACTACGAGCAGTACTTC. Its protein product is CASIPGTVNYEQYF.

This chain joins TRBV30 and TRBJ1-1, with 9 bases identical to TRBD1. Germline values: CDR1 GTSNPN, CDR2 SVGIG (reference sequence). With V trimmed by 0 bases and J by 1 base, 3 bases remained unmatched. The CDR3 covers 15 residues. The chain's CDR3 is CAWSVLDRGNTEAFF. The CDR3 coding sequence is TGTGCCTGGAGTGTACTGGACAGGGGGAACACTGAAGCTTTCTTT.

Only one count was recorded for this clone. The CDR3 DNA reads as TGCAGTTACCTTACAGGTGACGGCTACACCTTC. Translation: CSYLTGDGYTF. V usage is TRBV20-1 and J usage is TRBJ1-2; D is possibly TRBD1 (5 bases). CDR1 and CDR2 from the germline V gene are DFQATT and SNEGSKA (reference sequence). V was shortened by 8 bases and J by 8 bases, with 15 bases between the two germline ends. The CDR3 totals 11 residues.

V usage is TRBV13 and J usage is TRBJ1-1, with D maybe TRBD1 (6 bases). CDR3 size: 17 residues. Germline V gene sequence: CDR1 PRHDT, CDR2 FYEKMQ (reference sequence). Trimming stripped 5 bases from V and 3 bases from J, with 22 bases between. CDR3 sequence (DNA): TGTGCCAGCAGCCCGCGATACCGTCGGGGGGGCCACACTGAAGCTTTCTTT. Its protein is CASSPRYRRGGHTEAFF.

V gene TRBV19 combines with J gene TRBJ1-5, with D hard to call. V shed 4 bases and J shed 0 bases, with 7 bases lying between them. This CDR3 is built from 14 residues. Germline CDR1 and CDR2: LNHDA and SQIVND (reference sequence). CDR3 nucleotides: TGTGCCAGTAGTAACAGAAATAGCAATCAGCCCCAGCATTTT. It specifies CASSNRNSNQPQHF.

The CDR3 spells CAWEQGSNQPQHF. The CDR3 bases are TGTGCCTGGGAACAGGGTAGCAATCAGCCCCAGCATTTT. The V gene is TRBV30, the J gene TRBJ1-5; D may be TRBD1 (6 bases). The V end lost 5 bases, the J end lost 0 bases, and 8 bases lay between the germline ends. CDR1 is GTSNPN, CDR2 SVGIG, per germline (reference sequence). The CDR3 totals 13 residues.

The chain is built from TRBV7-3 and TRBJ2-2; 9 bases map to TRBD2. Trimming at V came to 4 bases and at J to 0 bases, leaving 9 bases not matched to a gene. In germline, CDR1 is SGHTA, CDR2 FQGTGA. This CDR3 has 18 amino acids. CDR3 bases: TGTGCCAGCAGCTCCACCCCCCGACTAGCGGCGAACACCGGGGAGCTGTTTTTT. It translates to CASSSTPRLAANTGELFF.

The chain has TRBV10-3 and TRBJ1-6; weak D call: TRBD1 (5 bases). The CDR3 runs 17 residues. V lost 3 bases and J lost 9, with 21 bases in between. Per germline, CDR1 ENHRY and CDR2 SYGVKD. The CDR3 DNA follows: TGTGCCATCAGTGATTACCTTTCGGGGGGGGGATCTTCACCCCTCCACTTT. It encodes CAISDYLSGGGSSPLHF.

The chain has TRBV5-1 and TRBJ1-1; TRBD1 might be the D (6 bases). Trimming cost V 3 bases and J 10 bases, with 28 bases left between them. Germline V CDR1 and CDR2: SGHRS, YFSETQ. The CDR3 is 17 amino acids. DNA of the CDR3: TGCGCCAGCAGCTACTCAATTTCCCGGACAGCTCAAGATGGAGCTTTCTTT. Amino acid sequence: CASSYSISRTAQDGAFF.

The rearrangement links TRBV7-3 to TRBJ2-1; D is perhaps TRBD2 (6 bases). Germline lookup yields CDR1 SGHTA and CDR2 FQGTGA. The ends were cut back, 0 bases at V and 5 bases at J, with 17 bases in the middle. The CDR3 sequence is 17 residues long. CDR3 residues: CASSLTPRAGLNNEQFF. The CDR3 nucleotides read TGTGCCAGCAGCTTAACCCCCAGAGCGGGCTTAAACAATGAGCAGTTCTTC.

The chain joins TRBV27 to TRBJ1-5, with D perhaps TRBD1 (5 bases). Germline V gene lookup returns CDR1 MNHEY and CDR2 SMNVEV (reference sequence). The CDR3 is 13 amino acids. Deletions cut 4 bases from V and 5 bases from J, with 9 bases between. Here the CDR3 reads CASSYQTDQPQHF. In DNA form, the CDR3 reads TGTGCCAGCAGTTACCAGACAGATCAGCCCCAGCATTTT.

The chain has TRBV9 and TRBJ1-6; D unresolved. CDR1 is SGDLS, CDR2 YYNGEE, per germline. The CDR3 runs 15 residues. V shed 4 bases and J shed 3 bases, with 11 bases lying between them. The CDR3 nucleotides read TGTGCCAGCAGCCAACAGTCCTTCTATAATTCACCCCTCCACTTT. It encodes CASSQQSFYNSPLHF.

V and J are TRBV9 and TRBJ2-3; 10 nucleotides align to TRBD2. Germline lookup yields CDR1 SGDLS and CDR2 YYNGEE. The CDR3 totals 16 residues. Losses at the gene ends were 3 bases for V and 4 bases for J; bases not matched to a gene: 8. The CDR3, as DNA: TGTGCCAGCAGCGATAGCGGGGGGCGGTGGGCAGATACGCAGTATTTT. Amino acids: CASSDSGGRWADTQYF.

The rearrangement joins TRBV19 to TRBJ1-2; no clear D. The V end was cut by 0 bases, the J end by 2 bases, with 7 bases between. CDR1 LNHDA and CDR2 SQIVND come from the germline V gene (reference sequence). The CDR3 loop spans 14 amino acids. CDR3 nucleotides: TGTGCCAGTAGTATAGAGGCACCCAACTATGGCTACACCTTC. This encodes CASSIEAPNYGYTF.

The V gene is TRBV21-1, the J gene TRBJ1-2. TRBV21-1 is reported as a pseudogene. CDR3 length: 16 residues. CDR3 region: CASSKRGEVSGYGYTF. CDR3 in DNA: TGTGCCAGCAGCAAACGGGGGGAAGTAAGCGGCTATGGCTACACCTTC.

DNA of the CDR3: TGCAGCGTTGAGACAGGGGGCACAGATACGCAGTATTTT. Translating gives CSVETGGTDTQYF. The rearrangement links TRBV29-1 to TRBJ2-3, with TRBD1 matching 8 bases. V dropped 3 bases and J dropped 1; count of bases not matched to a gene: 0. CDR1 is SQVTM and CDR2 is ANQGSEA in the germline V gene. The CDR3 contains 13 residues.

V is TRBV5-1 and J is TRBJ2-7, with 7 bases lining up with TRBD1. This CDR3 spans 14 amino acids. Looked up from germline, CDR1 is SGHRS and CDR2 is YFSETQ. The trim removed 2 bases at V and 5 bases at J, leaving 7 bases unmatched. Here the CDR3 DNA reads TGCGCCAGCAGCTTTGCGACAGGGAGTAACGAGCAGTACTTC. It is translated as CASSFATGSNEQYF.

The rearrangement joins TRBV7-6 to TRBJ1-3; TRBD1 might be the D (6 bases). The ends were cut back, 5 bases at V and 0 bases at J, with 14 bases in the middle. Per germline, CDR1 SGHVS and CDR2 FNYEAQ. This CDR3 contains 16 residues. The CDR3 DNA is TGTGCCAGCAGCCCATGGACAGCGAGCTCTGGAAACACCATATATTTT. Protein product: CASSPWTASSGNTIYF.

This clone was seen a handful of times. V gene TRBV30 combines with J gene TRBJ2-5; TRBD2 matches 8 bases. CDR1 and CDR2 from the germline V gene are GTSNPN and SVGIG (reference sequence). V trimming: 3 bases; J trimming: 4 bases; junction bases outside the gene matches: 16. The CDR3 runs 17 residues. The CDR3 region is CAWSPSGAGGTGETQYF. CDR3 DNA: TGTGCCTGGAGCCCCTCGGGTGCGGGGGGAACAGGAGAGACCCAGTACTTC. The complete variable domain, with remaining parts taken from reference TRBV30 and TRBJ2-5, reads SQTIHQWPATLVQPVGSPLSLECTVEGTSNPNLYWYRQAAGRGLQLLFYSVGIGQISSEVPQNLSASRPQDRQFILSSKKLLLSDSGFYLCAWSPSGAGGTGETQYFGPGTRLLVL.